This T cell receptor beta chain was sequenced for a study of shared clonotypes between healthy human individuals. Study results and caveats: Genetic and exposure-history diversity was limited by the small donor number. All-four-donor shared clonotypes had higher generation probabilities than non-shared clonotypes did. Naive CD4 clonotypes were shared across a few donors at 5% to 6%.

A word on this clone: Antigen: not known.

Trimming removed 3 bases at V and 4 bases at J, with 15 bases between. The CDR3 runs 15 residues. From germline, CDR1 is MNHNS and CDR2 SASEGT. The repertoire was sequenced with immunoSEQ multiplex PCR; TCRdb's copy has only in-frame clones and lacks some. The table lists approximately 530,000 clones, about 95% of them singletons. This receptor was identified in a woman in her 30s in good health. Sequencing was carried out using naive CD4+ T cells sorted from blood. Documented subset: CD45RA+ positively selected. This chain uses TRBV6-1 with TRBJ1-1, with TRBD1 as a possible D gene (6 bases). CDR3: CASSETGYGVTEAFF. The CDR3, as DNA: TGTGCCAGCAGTGAGACAGGATACGGTGTCACTGAAGCTTTCTTT.